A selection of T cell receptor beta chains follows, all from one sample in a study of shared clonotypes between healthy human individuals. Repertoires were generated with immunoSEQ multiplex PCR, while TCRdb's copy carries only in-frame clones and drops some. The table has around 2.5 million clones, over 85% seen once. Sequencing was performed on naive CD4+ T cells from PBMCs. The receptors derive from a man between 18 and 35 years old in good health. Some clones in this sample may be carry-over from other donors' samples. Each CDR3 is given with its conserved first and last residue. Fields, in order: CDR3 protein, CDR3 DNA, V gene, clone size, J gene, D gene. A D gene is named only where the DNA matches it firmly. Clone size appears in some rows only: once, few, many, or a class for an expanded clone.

CAISESGQGRNYGYTF | TGTGCCATCAGTGAGTCCGGACAGGGAAGGAACTATGGCTACACCTTC | TRBV10-3 | . | TRBJ1-2 | TRBD1
CASSPPIVSSYNEQFF | TGTGCCAGCAGCCCGCCTATCGTGAGTTCCTACAATGAGCAGTTCTTC | TRBV21-1 | . | TRBJ2-1 | .
CSAEDRYEQYF | TGCAGTGCTGAGGACCGATACGAGCAGTACTTC | TRBV20-1 | . | TRBJ2-7 | .
CAISESESQAQYF | TGTGCCATCAGTGAGTCGGAGAGTCAGGCCCAGTACTTC | TRBV10-3 | once | TRBJ2-5 | .
CASSLAGPGARPQHF | TGTGCCAGCAGCTTAGCGGGCCCAGGGGCTCGGCCCCAGCATTTT | TRBV7-2 | . | TRBJ1-5 | .
CASSLGAGVSGELFF | TGTGCCAGCAGCTTAGGGGCGGGAGTTTCCGGGGAGCTGTTTTTT | TRBV5-4 | . | TRBJ2-2 | TRBD2
CASSLEGLYNEQFF | TGTGCCAGCAGCTTGGAGGGCCTCTACAATGAGCAGTTCTTC | TRBV7-9 | . | TRBJ2-1 | .
CASSLFTVVSDTQYF | TGTGCCAGCAGTTTATTTACAGTAGTCTCAGATACGCAGTATTTT | TRBV28 | . | TRBJ2-3 | .
CASSYLGSGGKLFF | TGTGCCAGCAGTTATTTGGGATCGGGCGGAAAACTGTTTTTT | TRBV28 | . | TRBJ1-4 | .
CASSLVGGNSYEQYF | TGTGCCAGCAGCTTAGTCGGGGGGAACTCCTACGAGCAGTACTTC | TRBV7-8 | . | TRBJ2-7 | TRBD2
CASRPGASGGYEQYF | TGTGCCAGCAGACCTGGGGCTAGCGGGGGATACGAACAGTACTTC | TRBV6-5 | . | TRBJ2-7 | TRBD2
CAWSVATGTNYGYTF | TGTGCCTGGAGTGTAGCTACAGGGACCAACTATGGCTACACCTTC | TRBV30 | . | TRBJ1-2 | .
CASSFRLAATYEQYF | TGTGCCAGCAGTTTTCGACTAGCAGCCACCTACGAGCAGTACTTC | TRBV28 | . | TRBJ2-7 | TRBD2
CASSVQAGGNTIYF | TGTGCCAGCAGCGTTCAAGCGGGGGGAAACACCATATATTTT | TRBV9 | . | TRBJ1-3 | .
CASSLGGQSGTDTQYF | TGCGCCAGCAGCTTGGGCGGACAGTCTGGCACAGATACGCAGTATTTT | TRBV5-1 | once | TRBJ2-3 | .
CASSQDPRGVGEQYF | TGTGCCAGCAGCCAAGATCCCCGGGGGGTGGGCGAGCAGTACTTC | TRBV4-2 | . | TRBJ2-7 | TRBD2
CASSVRDRLGDGLASNYGYTF | TGTGCCAGCAGCGTAAGGGACCGGTTGGGGGACGGACTAGCATCTAACTATGGCTACACCTTC | TRBV9 | . | TRBJ1-2 | .
CASSLSSDTQYF | TGTGCCAGCAGCTTGTCGTCCGATACGCAGTATTTT | TRBV7-9 | . | TRBJ2-3 | .
CASSLVDRASSGANVLTF | TGTGCCAGCAGCTTAGTGGACAGGGCGAGTTCTGGGGCCAACGTCCTGACTTTC | TRBV7-8 | . | TRBJ2-6 | TRBD1
CASSLAGVLGNEQFF | TGTGCCAGCAGCTTGGCAGGGGTTCTCGGCAATGAGCAGTTCTTC | TRBV5-4 | . | TRBJ2-1 | .
CASSKRQTEAFF | TGTGCCAGTAGTAAAAGACAGACTGAAGCTTTCTTT | TRBV19 | few | TRBJ1-1 | .
CASSLRDRGRRETQYF | TGTGCCAGCAGTTTGAGGGACAGGGGGCGCAGAGAGACCCAGTACTTC | TRBV11-2 | . | TRBJ2-5 | TRBD1
CASSLAMEAGTLTSGNTIYF | TGTGCCAGCAGCTTAGCGATGGAGGCAGGGACACTCACCTCTGGAAACACCATATATTTT | TRBV7-8 | . | TRBJ1-3 | .
CASSLAAGSTDTQYF | TGTGCCAGCAGCTTGGCGGCAGGTTCCACAGATACGCAGTATTTT | TRBV5-4 | . | TRBJ2-3 | .
CASSPRTALDTQYF | TGTGCCAGCAGCCCCCGGACAGCTTTGGATACGCAGTATTTT | TRBV4-2 | once | TRBJ2-3 | .
CASSAGLLLRETQYF | TGTGCCAGTAGTGCGGGCCTTCTCCTAAGGGAGACCCAGTACTTC | TRBV19 | once | TRBJ2-5 | .
CASSLNRPGLADEQYF | TGTGCCAGCAGCTTGAACAGACCGGGACTAGCGGACGAGCAGTACTTC | TRBV7-3 | once | TRBJ2-7 | TRBD2
CASSLRAGANVLTF | TGTGCCAGCAGTTTGAGGGCAGGGGCCAACGTCCTGACTTTC | TRBV28 | . | TRBJ2-6 | .
CASSSIGGGNRYKFF | TGTGCCAGCAGTTCGATCGGGGGTGGGAACCGCTATAAGTTCTTC | TRBV28 | . | TRBJ2-1 | .
CASSLASGGGTEAFF | TGTGCCAGCAGCTTAGCGTCCGGGGGGGGCACTGAAGCTTTCTTT | TRBV7-2 | . | TRBJ1-1 | .
CASSQGYGNTIYF | TGTGCCAGCAGTCAGGGTTATGGAAACACCATATATTTT | TRBV28 | once | TRBJ1-3 | .
CASSGDGSPIYEQYF | TGTGCCAGCAGCGGGGACGGCAGTCCCATTTACGAGCAGTACTTC | TRBV9 | . | TRBJ2-7 | .
CASSELPGRNYGYTF | TGTGCCAGCAGCGAACTACCAGGACGGAACTATGGCTACACCTTC | TRBV9 | . | TRBJ1-2 | .
CASSRTTSGASYEQYF | TGCGCCAGCAGCCGCACAACTAGCGGAGCATCCTACGAGCAGTACTTC | TRBV4-1 | . | TRBJ2-7 | TRBD2
CASRRTGVGEKLFF | TGTGCCAGTAGGAGGACAGGGGTCGGGGAAAAACTGTTTTTT | TRBV19 | . | TRBJ1-4 | TRBD1
CASSLSVGHPYGYTF | TGTGCCAGCAGTTTATCGGTGGGACACCCCTATGGCTACACCTTC | TRBV27 | . | TRBJ1-2 | .
CASSQQHIRAEAFF | TGCGCCAGCAGCCAACAACACATTAGAGCTGAAGCTTTCTTT | TRBV4-1 | . | TRBJ1-1 | .
CAWMWGLGNTEAFF | TGTGCCTGGATGTGGGGGCTTGGGAACACTGAAGCTTTCTTT | TRBV30 | . | TRBJ1-1 | .
CASSLFGGSLYEQYF | TGTGCCAGCAGTTTATTTGGCGGGAGTCTCTACGAGCAGTACTTC | TRBV28 | once | TRBJ2-7 | TRBD2
CASSLDGKLSDEQYF | TGCGCCAGCAGCTTGGACGGCAAATTAAGCGACGAGCAGTACTTC | TRBV5-1 | once | TRBJ2-7 | .
CASSPPGGQPQHF | TGTGCCAGCTCACCACCGGGGGGTCAGCCCCAGCATTTT | TRBV18 | few | TRBJ1-5 | .
CASSIGGTSGNEQFF | TGTGCCAGTAGTATAGGGGGGACTAGCGGCAATGAGCAGTTCTTC | TRBV19 | . | TRBJ2-1 | TRBD2
CATRETSGKETQYF | TGCGCCACCAGAGAGACTAGCGGGAAGGAGACCCAGTACTTC | TRBV5-1 | . | TRBJ2-5 | TRBD2
CASSSRRGSTDTQYF | TGTGCCAGCAGTTCCCGTAGGGGATCCACAGATACGCAGTATTTT | TRBV6-4 | . | TRBJ2-3 | .
CASSLSGGGTKNIQYF | TGCGCCAGCAGCTTGAGTGGCGGAGGAACCAAAAACATTCAGTACTTC | TRBV5-1 | . | TRBJ2-4 | .
CASSLVSGWGEQYF | TGTGCCAGCAGCTTAGTGTCAGGGTGGGGCGAGCAGTACTTC | TRBV11-2 | . | TRBJ2-7 | .
CASSRRELGETQYF | TGTGCCAGCTCTAGGAGGGAGCTAGGGGAGACCCAGTACTTC | TRBV6-1 | . | TRBJ2-5 | .